The 21 T cell receptor beta chains in this list originate from one sample, sequenced in a study of CD8 T cells in ankylosing spondylitis. Findings of the study overall: Made up of about eight highly homologous variants, a TCR beta motif appeared characteristic of ankylosing spondylitis blood.

TCRdb independently ran MiXCR on the 5' RACE reads; one entry per CDR3 protein. The sample lists 800,000 to 900,000 distinct CDR3 sequences; about 11% were seen once. Their specific antigens are unknown. Sequencing used blood, either unsorted or a sorted T cell fraction (not recorded which). All receptors derive from a male donor with ankylosing spondylitis.

V gene TRBV5-6 combines with J gene TRBJ1-2, with D possibly matching TRBD1 (5 bases). Trimming left V 2 bases short and J 6 bases short, with 14 bases between. The CDR3 has 14 amino acids. The V gene's germline CDR1 is SGHDT and CDR2 YYEEEE. The CDR3 bases are TGTGCCAGCAGCTTCGGGGGGGGACGCGATGGCTACACCTTC. This encodes CASSFGGGRDGYTF. The variable domain in full, with the rest retrieved from reference TRBV5-6 and TRBJ1-2, is DAGVTQSPTHLIKTRGQQVTLRCSPKSGHDTVSWYQQALGQGPQFIFQYYEEEERQRGNFPDRFSGHQFPNYSSELNVNALLLGDSALYLCASSFGGGRDGYTFGSGTRLTVV.

The CDR3 is CASSLTDLGAFF. CDR3 in DNA: TGTGCCAGCAGCTTAACAGACCTGGGTGCTTTCTTT. The V call is TRBV11-2, the J call TRBJ1-1; D uncertain. In germline, CDR1 is SGHAT, CDR2 FQNNGV. V shed 2 bases and J shed 11 bases, with 12 bases lying between them. CDR3 length: 12 amino acids.

The chain couples TRBV20-1 to TRBJ2-4; 13 nucleotides match TRBD2. The germline V gene has CDR1 DFQATT and CDR2 SNEGSKA (reference sequence). The CDR3 runs to 14 residues. The trim removed 5 bases at V and 4 bases at J, leaving 2 bases unmatched. The CDR3: CSAVLAGGKNIQYF. The CDR3 nucleotides are TGCAGTGCTGTACTAGCGGGGGGGAAAAACATTCAGTACTTC.

This clonotype was detected a few times. The V gene is TRBV6-1, the J gene TRBJ1-1; perhaps TRBD1 as D (5 bases). The CDR3 totals 13 residues. Germline V lookup: CDR1 MNHNS, CDR2 SASEGT. Trimming took off 6 bases at V and 4 bases at J, with 12 bases between the two ends. CDR3 sequence (DNA): TGTGCCAGCAGAAAATCTGGGGGCACTGAAGCTTTCTTT. Protein sequence: CASRKSGGTEAFF.

This chain uses TRBV4-3 with TRBJ2-2, with 8 positions matching TRBD1. Germline V gene sequence: CDR1 LGHNA, CDR2 YSLEER. The CDR3 runs to 14 residues. Trimming took 4 bases from V and 6 from J; bases not matched to a gene: 4. The CDR3 here is CASSRTGRAGELFF. The CDR3, as DNA: TGCGCCAGCAGCCGGACAGGGCGGGCCGGGGAGCTGTTTTTT.

The table lists this clonotype with many counts. This chain joins TRBV7-2 and TRBJ2-5; D uncertain. This CDR3 comprises 14 residues. From germline, CDR1 is SGHTA and CDR2 FQGNSA. V was shortened by 6 bases and J by 0 bases, with 11 bases between the two germline ends. The CDR3 spells CASRLAPNQETQYF. CDR3 DNA sequence: TGTGCCAGCAGACTGGCCCCCAACCAAGAGACCCAGTACTTC.

At least ten counts were recorded for this clonotype. The genes are TRBV6-5 and TRBJ2-3, with no clear D. The CDR3 is made up of 14 amino acids. V lost 0 bases to trimming and J lost 1 base, with 5 bases between them. CDR1 and CDR2 (germline): MNHEY, SVGAGI. This CDR3 reads CASSYSGGTDTQYF. DNA for the CDR3: TGTGCCAGCAGTTACTCTGGGGGCACAGATACGCAGTATTTT.

The table lists this clonotype with many counts. The rearrangement uses TRBV10-3 and TRBJ2-5; TRBD2 might be the D (6 bases). The germline V gene has CDR1 ENHRY and CDR2 SYGVKD. The length of the CDR3 is 14 residues. The V end lost 6 bases, the J end lost 2 bases, and 13 bases lay between the germline ends. DNA of the CDR3: TGTGCCATCAGCCTCAGGGAGGATCAAGAGACCCAGTACTTC. It encodes CAISLREDQETQYF.

This clonotype has just a few counts. The rearrangement joins TRBV2 to TRBJ2-1; tentative D call: TRBD2 (6 bases). Germline lookup yields CDR1 SNHLY and CDR2 FYNNEI. The CDR3 covers 17 residues. The V and J ends lost 7 bases and 9 bases respectively, with 28 bases between them. This CDR3 is CASTEWGLRDTSGEQFF. The CDR3 nucleotides read TGTGCCAGCACTGAGTGGGGACTTAGGGATACGAGCGGTGAGCAGTTCTTC.

In its sample, this clonotype was seen a few times. This rearrangement joins TRBV29-1 to TRBJ1-1; 9 bases map to TRBD1. Unmatched junction bases numbered 5, after V lost 2 bases and J lost 4 bases. Germline V gene data show CDR1 as SQVTM and CDR2 as ANQGSEA. The CDR3 is made up of 14 amino acids. CDR3 DNA sequence: TGCAGCGTTGAATCTTTGACAGGGGGCACTGAAGCTTTCTTT. It specifies CSVESLTGGTEAFF.

This clonotype was seen a handful of times. This sequence joins TRBV20-1 and TRBJ2-7; TRBD1 matches 8 bases. CDR1 is DFQATT, CDR2 SNEGSKA, per germline (reference sequence). V was clipped by 7 bases and J by 0 bases; unmatched bases: 11. This CDR3 contains 15 residues. CDR3 amino acids: CSGAAVDRASYEQYF. DNA of the CDR3: TGCAGTGGGGCGGCTGTGGACAGGGCCTCCTACGAGCAGTACTTC.

This clonotype was counted at least ten times. The CDR3 nucleotides are TGCAGTGCTAGAGAATCACTAGCGGGGAGAAACCGTCGCACAGATACGCAGTATTTT. It yields the protein CSARESLAGRNRRTDTQYF. The rearrangement uses TRBV20-1 and TRBJ2-3, with 10 bases fitting TRBD2. The CDR3 loop spans 19 amino acids. Germline trimming cut 0 bases from V and 1 base from J; bases unmatched to any gene: 13. Germline V gene lookup returns CDR1 DFQATT and CDR2 SNEGSKA (reference sequence).

This clonotype was seen a few times. In DNA, the CDR3 is TGTGCCAGCAGCCCTCGACAGGGATCCCACGAGCAGTACTTC. Translating it yields CASSPRQGSHEQYF. This sequence joins TRBV7-2 and TRBJ2-7; 7 bases fit TRBD1. With 5 bases clipped from V and 5 bases from J, the junction kept 9 bases outside the gene matches. The CDR3 length is 14 residues. The germline V gene has CDR1 SGHTA and CDR2 FQGNSA.

The genes are TRBV12-3 or TRBV12-4 and TRBJ2-1; 8 bases are shared with TRBD2. The CDR3 sequence is 14 residues long. Germline trimming cut 6 bases from V and 2 bases from J; bases unmatched to any gene: 3. The CDR3 DNA is TGTGCCAGCAGCGGGGGGGGCACCTACAATGAGCAGTTCTTC. Its translation is CASSGGGTYNEQFF.

This clonotype was picked up many times. The rearrangement links TRBV20-1 to TRBJ1-2; D is ambiguous. The CDR3 is 11 amino acids. The germline gives CDR1 DFQATT, CDR2 SNEGSKA (reference sequence). Trimming shortened V by 6 bases and J by 6 bases, and 11 bases separated the two germline ends. CDR3 DNA sequence: TGCAGTGCCCCTAGGAAGAATGGCTACACCTTC. Encoded protein: CSAPRKNGYTF.

This chain joins TRBV6-7 and TRBJ1-2, with 7 nucleotides matching TRBD1. Being an ORF, TRBV6-7 has a function that is uncertain. This CDR3 is built from 14 residues. The J segment lost 8 bases and the V segment lost 4 bases, leaving 10 bases of the junction unmatched. This CDR3 reads CASSLRQGRTGYTF. As DNA, the CDR3 is TGTGCCAGCAGTTTACGACAGGGTCGGACCGGCTACACCTTC.

This clonotype was counted many times. The rearrangement uses TRBV7-9 and TRBJ1-1; the D is unclear. Germline V gene sequence: CDR1 SEHNR, CDR2 FQNEAQ (reference sequence). CDR3 length: 14 residues. The V end was cut by 5 bases, the J end by 7 bases, with 17 bases between. The CDR3 nucleotides read TGTGCCAGCAGCCGCCCCAGGACGGGGATTGAAGCTTTCTTT. Protein product: CASSRPRTGIEAFF.

This chain links TRBV20-1 with TRBJ2-7; no reliable D call. The germline V gene has CDR1 DFQATT and CDR2 SNEGSKA (reference sequence). Between the trimmed V and J ends, which lost 1 base and 6 bases, there was a span of 16 bases. CDR3 length: 14 residues. In DNA form, the CDR3 reads TGCAGTGCTAGAGTTAATGTAGTGGGTTCCGAGCAGTACTTC. Its translation is CSARVNVVGSEQYF.

The chain uses TRBV28 and TRBJ2-3; D tentatively reads TRBD1 or TRBD2 (5 bases each). The CDR3 is 17 amino acids. Germline V gives CDR1 MDHEN, CDR2 SYDVKM. V was shortened by 3 bases and J by 2 bases, with 18 bases between the two germline ends. CDR3 amino acids: CASSFLLRDGYTDTQYF. CDR3 nucleotide sequence: TGTGCCAGCAGTTTCCTACTCCGGGACGGATACACAGATACGCAGTATTTT. Variable domain in full (rest from reference TRBV28 and TRBJ2-3): DVKVTQSSRYLVKRTGEKVFLECVQDMDHENMFWYRQDPGLGLRLIYFSYDVKMKEKGDIPEGYSVSREKKERFSLILESASTNQTSMYLCASSFLLRDGYTDTQYFGPGTRLTVL.

This clonotype has a count of ten or more. This chain joins TRBV20-1 and TRBJ2-7; tentatively, D is TRBD2 (6 bases). V was shortened by 3 bases and J by 6 bases, with 9 bases between the two germline ends. The CDR3 extends over 11 amino acids. Germline V gene sequence: CDR1 DFQATT, CDR2 SNEGSKA (reference sequence). The CDR3 DNA reads as TGCAGTGCTAGCGGGGGTTCCGAGCAGTACTTC. This codes for CSASGGSEQYF.

The rearrangement links TRBV4-2 to TRBJ2-1; D is undetermined. The CDR3 consists of 17 residues. The V gene lost 5 bases and the J gene lost 2 bases, with 19 bases spanning the gap. The V gene's germline CDR1 is LGHNA and CDR2 YNFKEQ. CDR3 in amino acids: CASSRHTGRSTYNEQFF. CDR3 DNA sequence: TGTGCCAGCAGCAGACACACTGGCAGGAGTACCTACAATGAGCAGTTCTTC.